These 20 T cell receptor beta chains were all obtained from the same sample, sequenced in a study of blood T cell repertoires in COVID-19 (dated by TCRdb to about 2020). The library was built by means of the immunoSEQ multiplex PCR assay. TCRdb provides this immuneACCESS table in a form limited to in-frame rearrangements. Some clones are lacking; in checked studies, under half of them reflect an unresolved V gene, and why the rest are absent is not known. This sample is represented by about 81,000 clones; 82% of them were singletons. The ten most abundant clones make up 8% to 13% of the sample. The specimen sequenced was peripheral blood. The receptors were gathered from a man between 60 and 70 years old with acute or convalescent COVID-19.

The chain is built from TRBV9 and TRBJ2-1; the match to TRBD1 covers 7 bases. The CDR3 length is 16 residues. CDR1 is SGDLS, CDR2 YYNGEE, per germline. The J segment lost 2 bases and the V segment lost 3 bases, leaving 8 bases of the junction unmatched. The CDR3: CASSGDRVRTYNEQFF. The CDR3 DNA sequence: TGTGCCAGCAGCGGAGACAGGGTTCGGACCTACAATGAGCAGTTCTTC. Looking up the rest from reference TRBV9 and TRBJ2-1 gives the full variable domain: DSGVTQTPKHLITATGQRVTLRCSPRSGDLSVYWYQQSLDQGLQFLIQYYNGEERAKGNILERFSAQQFPDLHSELNLSSLELGDSALYFCASSGDRVRTYNEQFFGPGTRLTVL.

The chain joins TRBV9 to TRBJ1-6; the D is unclear. Germline values: CDR1 SGDLS, CDR2 YYNGEE. Trimming shortened V by 0 bases and J by 0 bases, and 4 bases separated the two germline ends. The CDR3 extends over 15 amino acids. The CDR3 DNA reads TGTGCCAGCAGCGTAGGCAGCTCCTATAATTCACCCCTCCACTTT. The encoded protein is CASSVGSSYNSPLHF.

The chain carries TRBV27 and TRBJ2-5; D is perhaps TRBD2 (7 bases). The length of the CDR3 is 14 residues. Germline-derived CDR1 and CDR2 are MNHEY and SMNVEV (reference sequence). V lost 6 bases, J lost 12 bases, and 23 bases lay in between. The CDR3 sequence is CASRRTDPSGLEYF. CDR3 sequence (DNA): TGTGCCAGCAGAAGGACAGACCCTAGCGGTCTGGAGTACTTC.

V usage is TRBV6-6 and J usage is TRBJ1-1, with D perhaps TRBD1 (6 bases). This CDR3 is built from 15 residues. Per the germline V gene, CDR1 is MNHNY and CDR2 is SVGAGI (reference sequence). The ends were cut back, 7 bases at V and 0 bases at J, with 15 bases in the middle. The CDR3 region is CASTDGGAVNTEAFF. The CDR3 DNA is TGTGCCAGCACCGATGGGGGGGCAGTGAACACTGAAGCTTTCTTT.

V and J are TRBV4-1 and TRBJ2-5, with 8 positions matching TRBD1. There are 16 residues in the CDR3. Germline CDR1 MGHRA, CDR2 YSYEKL. Trimming took 4 bases from V and 0 from J; bases not matched to a gene: 7. The CDR3 is CASSRGQGPYQETQYF. For the CDR3, the DNA is TGCGCCAGCAGCCGTGGACAGGGCCCGTACCAAGAGACCCAGTACTTC.

CDR3 sequence: CASSLVVGGYTGELFF. The CDR3 DNA sequence: TGTGCCAGCAGCTTAGTTGTCGGCGGGTACACCGGGGAGCTGTTTTTT. The chain has TRBV11-2 and TRBJ2-2; D might be TRBD2 (5 bases). Trimming removed 1 base at V and 3 bases at J, with 12 bases between. Germline CDR1 SGHAT, CDR2 FQNNGV. This CDR3 region has 16 residues.

The chain has TRBV7-9 and TRBJ2-7, with a possible D match to TRBD2 (5 bases). Germline V CDR1 and CDR2: SEHNR, FQNEAQ (reference sequence). CDR3 length: 14 amino acids. Deletions cut 4 bases from V and 5 bases from J, with 15 bases between. The CDR3: CASSSKAGENEQYF. Here the CDR3 DNA reads TGTGCCAGCAGCTCTAAAGCCGGGGAGAACGAGCAGTACTTC.

V usage is TRBV7-9 and J usage is TRBJ2-3; TRBD1 is a possible D gene (5 bases). Germline-derived CDR1 and CDR2 are SEHNR and FQNEAQ (reference sequence). CDR3 size: 16 residues. V lost 3 bases and J 4 bases, leaving 17 bases between the germline ends. In DNA, the CDR3 is TGTGCCAGCAGCTTCCCGGCAGGGAATTCGGCAGATACGCAGTATTTT. This gives the protein CASSFPAGNSADTQYF.

The chain uses TRBV25-1 and TRBJ1-4, with unresolved D. From germline, CDR1 is MGHDK and CDR2 SYGVNS. Trimming shortened V by 5 bases and J by 0 bases, and 13 bases separated the two germline ends. CDR3 length: 16 residues. In DNA form, the CDR3 reads TGTGCCAGCAGTCCCCTTCGTCCAGCAACTAATGAAAAACTGTTTTTT. Its translation: CASSPLRPATNEKLFF.

V and J are TRBV24-1 and TRBJ2-6; 10 nucleotides line up with TRBD1. This CDR3 has 18 amino acids. The J segment lost 3 bases and the V segment lost 2 bases, leaving 6 bases of the junction unmatched. CDR1 KGHDR and CDR2 SFDVKD come from the germline V gene. CDR3 amino acids: CATSDSPGQGIGANVLTF. CDR3 sequence (DNA): TGTGCCACCAGTGATTCTCCGGGACAGGGGATTGGGGCCAACGTCCTGACTTTC.

The rearrangement uses TRBV21-1 and TRBJ1-5; the table names TRBD1, a call not compared with the DNA. TRBV21-1 corresponds to a pseudogene. This CDR3 comprises 16 residues. This CDR3 reads CASSSHSAGQNQPQHF. CDR3 in DNA: TGTGCCAGCAGCAGTCATTCCGCAGGGCAGAATCAGCCCCAGCATTTT.

This clone occurred a few times. The rearrangement uses TRBV5-1 and TRBJ2-2, with D possibly being TRBD1 (5 bases). This CDR3 comprises 15 residues. Trimming left V 3 bases short and J 2 bases short, with 11 bases between. Germline V gives CDR1 SGHRS, CDR2 YFSETQ. CDR3 sequence reads: CASSWAGFNTGELFF. CDR3 DNA: TGCGCCAGCAGCTGGGCAGGGTTTAACACCGGGGAGCTGTTTTTT.

This clone was seen a handful of times. The V call is TRBV7-2, the J call TRBJ2-7; D might be TRBD1 (5 bases). The CDR3 totals 14 residues. Germline V gene sequence: CDR1 SGHTA, CDR2 FQGNSA. Trimming left V 1 base short and J 2 bases short, with 9 bases between. This chain's CDR3 is CASSLEVTAYEQYF. DNA of the CDR3: TGTGCCAGCAGCTTAGAAGTGACAGCCTACGAGCAGTACTTC.

Only a few counts were recorded for this clone. This chain joins TRBV6-5 and TRBJ1-1, with D unresolved. Germline V CDR1 and CDR2: MNHEY, SVGAGI. The CDR3 contains 15 residues. With 8 bases removed from V and 1 base from J, the gap between germline ends came to 17 bases. The CDR3 bases are TGTGCCAGCGCGCCATATCCGCACTCGAACACTGAAGCTTTCTTT. As protein: CASAPYPHSNTEAFF.

The chain links TRBV6-5 to TRBJ1-4; TRBD1 agrees at 7 bases. V dropped 6 bases and J dropped 4; count of bases not matched to a gene: 5. CDR3 size: 14 residues. The germline CDR1 and CDR2 sequences are MNHEY and SVGAGI. The CDR3 reads CASSEGAGNEKLFF. In DNA, the CDR3 is TGTGCCAGCAGCGAGGGGGCTGGTAATGAAAAACTGTTTTTT.

The sample holds a few counts of this clone. This chain links TRBV19 with TRBJ1-1, with unresolved D. CDR1 LNHDA and CDR2 SQIVND come from the germline V gene (reference sequence). V lost 2 bases and J lost 2, with 12 bases in between. This CDR3 comprises 15 residues. In DNA, the CDR3 is TGTGCCAGTAGTATATTCGGTCAGGAAAACACTGAAGCTTTCTTT. Its protein is CASSIFGQENTEAFF.

The chain uses TRBV27 and TRBJ1-2; TRBD1 matches 11 bases. Germline V gives CDR1 MNHEY, CDR2 SMNVEV (reference sequence). The CDR3 is 15 amino acids. Unmatched junction bases numbered 4, after V lost 5 bases and J lost 2 bases. The CDR3 DNA reads TGTGCCAGCAGTCCCCGGACAGGGGGCAACTATGGCTACACCTTC. Its protein is CASSPRTGGNYGYTF.

The V gene is TRBV10-3, the J gene TRBJ1-5; D not certain. Germline V lookup: CDR1 ENHRY, CDR2 SYGVKD. V lost 7 bases and J lost 3, with 10 bases in between. CDR3 length equals 13 residues. The CDR3 protein is CAITEDFNQPQHF. In DNA, the CDR3 is TGTGCCATCACCGAGGATTTCAATCAGCCCCAGCATTTT.

The chain combines TRBV5-1 with TRBJ2-5, with TRBD1 matching 7 bases. The CDR3 consists of 14 residues. Trimming took 3 bases from V and 4 from J; bases not matched to a gene: 6. Germline-derived CDR1 and CDR2 are SGHRS and YFSETQ. CDR3 in amino acids: CASSYTGVGETQYF. The CDR3 nucleotides read TGCGCCAGCAGCTACACAGGGGTTGGAGAGACCCAGTACTTC.

This clone has a handful of counts. The J gene is TRBJ2-6, the V gene TRBV9, with TRBD1 as a possible D gene (6 bases). This CDR3 is built from 14 residues. Germline loops: CDR1 SGDLS, CDR2 YYNGEE. V shed 6 bases and J shed 5 bases, with 12 bases lying between them. The CDR3 spells CASTGDRRANVLTF. CDR3 DNA: TGTGCCAGCACAGGGGATCGGAGGGCCAACGTCCTGACTTTC.